These T cell receptor beta chains were read from a single sample in a study of cytomegalovirus exposure and HLA in healthy donors. Generated by immunoSEQ multiplex PCR, the TCRdb table keeps only in-frame clones and is missing some. Altogether 65,000 to 90,000 clones are present, 65% to 80% being singletons, with the ten largest covering about an eighth. Material for sequencing was PBMCs. The receptors originated from a man between 65 and 80 years old in good health and CMV-seronegative. The conserved cysteine and the conserved F or W are not part of the CDR3 here. A D gene is named only where the DNA matches it firmly. A clone size is listed for some rows: how often the clone was seen (once, few, many), or a class if it is expanded.

>TRBV2|-|-|TRBJ1-1
ASRWTDPNTEAF
>TRBV18|-|-|TRBJ2-5
ASSPPSLFQETQY
>TRBV19|TRBD1|-|TRBJ1-1
ASRNDRVRFGNTEAF
>TRBV19|TRBD1|-|TRBJ1-6
ASRLQGVNSPLH
>TRBV20-1|-|once|TRBJ1-1
SAIQNTEAF
>TRBV11-3|-|-|TRBJ2-5
ASSSTPGTQETQY
>TRBV7-8|TRBD1|few|TRBJ2-7
ASSYLGTGVGEPY
>TRBV4-3|-|few|TRBJ1-5
ASSQDLGSRGSQPQH
>TRBV4-3|TRBD2|-|TRBJ2-3
ASSQGGGGSRDTQY
>TRBV2|TRBD1|-|TRBJ1-2
ASSVRQGRDYT
>TRBV7-2|TRBD1|once|TRBJ2-7
ASSRDRGLFEQY
>TRBV5-6|-|-|TRBJ2-7
ASSLIDSYEQY
>TRBV28|TRBD1|once|TRBJ2-7
ASKRQGLSYEQY
>TRBV29-1|-|few|TRBJ1-4
SVGQGLNEKLF
>TRBV29-1|-|-|TRBJ1-1
SVASTDTEAF
>TRBV19|TRBD1|-|TRBJ2-2
ASSTGAGNTGELF
>TRBV6-1|TRBD2|few|TRBJ2-5
ASSELRGLNRETQY
>TRBV4-1|TRBD2|-|TRBJ2-7
ASSQDLASGGYEQY
>TRBV9|TRBD1|few|TRBJ1-5
ASSSGDRGQPQH
>TRBV19|TRBD1|-|TRBJ2-6
ASRTLGTGVPGANVLT
>TRBV29-1|TRBD2|-|TRBJ2-5
SVPGTSGRYQETQY
>TRBV2|-|few|TRBJ2-2
ASSLSRPANTGELF
>TRBV5-1|TRBD1|once|TRBJ2-7
ASSRGQTDSYEQY
>TRBV30|-|-|TRBJ2-7
AWGRVGHEQY
>TRBV7-9|TRBD2|-|TRBJ2-7
ASSSGLARPYEQY
>TRBV30|TRBD1|-|TRBJ1-3
AWSLWGTGGNTIY
>TRBV11-3|-|-|TRBJ2-3
ASSPRPGTDTQY
>TRBV6-1|TRBD1|few|TRBJ1-5
ASSEQGDQPQH
>TRBV19|-|-|TRBJ1-1
ASTRTFPGTEAF
>TRBV5-4|TRBD1|-|TRBJ1-1
ASSRDRENTEAF
>TRBV29-1|-|-|TRBJ2-7
SVAGEEQY
>TRBV7-9|TRBD1|-|TRBJ2-6
ASTSGTGGYGANVLT
>TRBV7-9|TRBD1|-|TRBJ2-1
ASSLGVLLGQGADEQF
>TRBV4-1|-|-|TRBJ1-5
ASSQDLRDQPQH
>TRBV5-8|-|-|TRBJ2-7
ASILPGDLNYEQY
>TRBV27|TRBD1|-|TRBJ1-1
ASSMTGGLSEAF
>TRBV7-9|-|-|TRBJ2-1
ASSLARGLNEQF
>TRBV11-2|-|once|TRBJ2-1
ASSLVGRWSSYNEQF
>TRBV19|-|-|TRBJ2-3
ASSIAGDGTDTQY
>TRBV19|-|-|TRBJ1-2
ASSMKGAGGGYT
>TRBV7-9|TRBD1|-|TRBJ1-6
ASSEQGLDSPLH
>TRBV18|-|-|TRBJ2-5
ASSPPQGLRETQY
>TRBV7-2|-|-|TRBJ2-1
ASSLGTVYNEQF
>TRBV7-2|-|-|TRBJ2-7
ASSFRGYEQY
>TRBV6-6|-|-|TRBJ1-5
ASSYSHTNQPQH
>TRBV4-1|TRBD1|-|-
ASSHPGQGVGEQY
>TRBV5-4|-|-|TRBJ1-2
ASSLGGSPYGYT
>TRBV7-7|-|-|TRBJ2-5
ASSLGGGVRETQY
>TRBV9|-|-|TRBJ2-7
ASSVGVIRGDEQY
>TRBV7-9|TRBD2|-|TRBJ2-2
ASSSGLARTGELF
>TRBV6-1|TRBD1|few|TRBJ2-7
ATLTGVYEQY
>TRBV6-5|-|-|TRBJ2-1
ASSPEGSKTNEQF